This T cell receptor (beta chain) was found in a study of T cell clonotyping in hematopoietic cell transplantation. General study findings and limits: CD4 and CD8 repertoire contributions could not be separated without sorting. Few recipient clonotypes overlapped donors; over 97% were de novo at given depth. After transplant, recipient diversity fell while pathologically expanded clonotypes grew through day 180.

The repertoire was sequenced with immunoSEQ multiplex PCR; TCRdb's copy has only in-frame clones and lacks some. The sample includes around 45,000 clones, roughly 80% of them seen just once. Germline V gene data show CDR1 as SGHAT and CDR2 as FQNNGV. V was trimmed by 0 bases and J by 10 bases, leaving 12 bases between them. This CDR3 spans 13 amino acids. The time point denotes: recipient sample about 28 days before transplant, after cytoreduction. Samples: about 28 days before transplant, then days 30, 100 and 180 after. Worth noting for this clone: Its antigen is unknown.

The sequence was collected from a man in his fifties or sixties with myelodysplastic syndrome. Some clones in this sample may be carry-over from other donors' samples. Sequencing used peripheral blood mononuclear cells, obtained before stem cell transplant. This chain joins TRBV11-2 and TRBJ1-2; D is unclear. The CDR3, as DNA: TGTGCCAGCAGCTTAGATCGGAATCCTAACTACACCTTC. Amino acid sequence: CASSLDRNPNYTF.